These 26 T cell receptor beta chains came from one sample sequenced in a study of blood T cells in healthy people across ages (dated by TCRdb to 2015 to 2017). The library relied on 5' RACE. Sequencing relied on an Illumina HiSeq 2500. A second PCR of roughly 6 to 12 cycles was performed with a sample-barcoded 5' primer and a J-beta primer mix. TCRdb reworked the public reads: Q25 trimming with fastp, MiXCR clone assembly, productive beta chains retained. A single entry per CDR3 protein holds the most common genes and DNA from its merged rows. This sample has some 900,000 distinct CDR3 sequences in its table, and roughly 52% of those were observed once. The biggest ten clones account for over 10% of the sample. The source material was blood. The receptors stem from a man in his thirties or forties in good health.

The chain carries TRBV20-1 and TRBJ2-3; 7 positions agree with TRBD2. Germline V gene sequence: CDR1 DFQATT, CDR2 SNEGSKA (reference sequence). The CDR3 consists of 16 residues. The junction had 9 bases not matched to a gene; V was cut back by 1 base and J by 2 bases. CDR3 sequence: CSARGQTGTNTDTQYF. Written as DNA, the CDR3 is TGCAGTGCTAGAGGGCAGACCGGGACTAACACAGATACGCAGTATTTT.

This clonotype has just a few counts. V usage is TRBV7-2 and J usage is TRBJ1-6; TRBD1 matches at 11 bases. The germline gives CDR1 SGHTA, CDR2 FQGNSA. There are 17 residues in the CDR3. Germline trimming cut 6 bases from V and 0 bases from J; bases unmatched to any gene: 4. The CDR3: CASRRGQGASYNSPLHF. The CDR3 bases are TGTGCCAGCAGGCGAGGACAGGGGGCCTCCTATAATTCACCCCTCCACTTT.

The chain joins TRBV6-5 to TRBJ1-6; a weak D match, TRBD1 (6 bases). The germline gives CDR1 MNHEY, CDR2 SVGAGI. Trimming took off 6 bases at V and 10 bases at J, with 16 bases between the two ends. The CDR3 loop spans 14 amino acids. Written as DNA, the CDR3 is TGTGCCAGCAGGCTCCCAGGGGTGAGGTCACCCCTCCACTTT. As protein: CASRLPGVRSPLHF.

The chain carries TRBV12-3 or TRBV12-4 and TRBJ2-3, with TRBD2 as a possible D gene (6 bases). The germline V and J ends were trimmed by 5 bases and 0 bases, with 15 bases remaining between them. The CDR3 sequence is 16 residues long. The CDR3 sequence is CASSRGLATSTDTQYF. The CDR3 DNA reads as TGTGCCAGCAGTCGAGGGCTAGCGACTAGCACAGATACGCAGTATTTT.

The CDR3 protein is CASSFVRDSPLHF. CDR3 nucleotide sequence: TGTGCCAGCAGCTTCGTTCGGGATTCACCCCTCCACTTT. The V and J genes are TRBV7-3 and TRBJ1-6; no firm D call. The CDR3 is made up of 13 amino acids. Germline CDR1 reads SGHTA; CDR2 reads FQGTGA. The V and J ends lost 3 bases and 8 bases respectively, with 8 bases between them.

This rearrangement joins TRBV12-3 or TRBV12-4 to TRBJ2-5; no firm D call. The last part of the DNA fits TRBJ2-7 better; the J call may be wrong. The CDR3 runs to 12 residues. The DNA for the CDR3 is TGTGCCAGCACCAAAACAAACTACGAGCAGTACTTC. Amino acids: CASTKTNYEQYF.

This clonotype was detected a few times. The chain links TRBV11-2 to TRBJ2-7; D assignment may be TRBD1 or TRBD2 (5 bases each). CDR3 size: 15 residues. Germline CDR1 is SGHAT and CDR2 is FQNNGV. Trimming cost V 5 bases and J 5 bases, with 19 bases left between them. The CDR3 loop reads CASSLTPRGEHEQYF. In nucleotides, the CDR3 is TGTGCCAGCAGCCTCACCCCAAGAGGGGAGCACGAGCAGTACTTC.

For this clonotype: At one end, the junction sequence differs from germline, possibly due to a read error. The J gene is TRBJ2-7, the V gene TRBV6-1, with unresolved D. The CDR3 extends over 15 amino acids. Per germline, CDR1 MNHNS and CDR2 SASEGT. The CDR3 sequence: CTSSEGAVPNCEQYF. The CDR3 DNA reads TGTACCAGCAGTGAAGGCGCGGTACCAAACTGCGAGCAGTACTTC.

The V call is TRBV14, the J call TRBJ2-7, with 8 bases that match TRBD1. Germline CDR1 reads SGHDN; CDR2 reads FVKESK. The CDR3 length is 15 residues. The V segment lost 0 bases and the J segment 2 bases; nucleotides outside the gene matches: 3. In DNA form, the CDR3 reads TGTGCCAGCAGCCAAGAGACAGGGGCGGCCTACGAGCAGTACTTC. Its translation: CASSQETGAAYEQYF. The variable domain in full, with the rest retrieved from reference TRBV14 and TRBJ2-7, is EAGVTQFPSHSVIEKGQTVTLRCDPISGHDNLYWYRRVMGKEIKFLLHFVKESKQDESGMPNNRFLAERTGGTYSTLKVQPAELEDSGVYFCASSQETGAAYEQYFGPGTRLTVT.

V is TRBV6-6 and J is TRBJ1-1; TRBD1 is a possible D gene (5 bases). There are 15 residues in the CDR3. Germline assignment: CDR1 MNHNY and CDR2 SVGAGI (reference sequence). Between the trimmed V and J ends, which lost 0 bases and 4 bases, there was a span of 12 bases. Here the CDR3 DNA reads TGTGCCAGCAGTTACTCGGCACAGGACCTCACTGAAGCTTTCTTT. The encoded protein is CASSYSAQDLTEAFF.

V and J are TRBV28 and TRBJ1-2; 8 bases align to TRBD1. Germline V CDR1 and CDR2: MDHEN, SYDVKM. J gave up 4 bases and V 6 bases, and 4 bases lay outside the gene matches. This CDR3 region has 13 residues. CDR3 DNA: TGTGCCAGCAGCAGGACAGGGCTCTATGGCTACACCTTC. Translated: CASSRTGLYGYTF.

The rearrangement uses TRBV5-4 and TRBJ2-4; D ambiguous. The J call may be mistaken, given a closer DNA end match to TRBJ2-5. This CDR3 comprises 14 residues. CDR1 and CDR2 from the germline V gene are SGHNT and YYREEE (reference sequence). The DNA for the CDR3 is TGTGCCAGCAGCTCTCCTCGCGCCCAAGAGACCCAGTACTTC. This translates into CASSSPRAQETQYF.

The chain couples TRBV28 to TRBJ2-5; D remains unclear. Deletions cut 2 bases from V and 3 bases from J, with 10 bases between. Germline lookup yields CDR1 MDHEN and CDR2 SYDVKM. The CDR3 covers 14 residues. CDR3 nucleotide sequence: TGTGCCAGCAGTTTAAGGCGGAGTAAAGAGACCCAGTACTTC. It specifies CASSLRRSKETQYF. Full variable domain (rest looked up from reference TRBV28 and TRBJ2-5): DVKVTQSSRYLVKRTGEKVFLECVQDMDHENMFWYRQDPGLGLRLIYFSYDVKMKEKGDIPEGYSVSREKKERFSLILESASTNQTSMYLCASSLRRSKETQYFGPGTRLLVL.

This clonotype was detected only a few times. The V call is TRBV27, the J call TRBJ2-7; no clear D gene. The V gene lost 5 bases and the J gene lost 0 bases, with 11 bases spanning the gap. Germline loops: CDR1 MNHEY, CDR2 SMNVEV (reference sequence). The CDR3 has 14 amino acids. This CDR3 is CASSPTHISYEQYF. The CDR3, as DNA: TGTGCCAGCAGTCCGACCCATATCTCCTACGAGCAGTACTTC.

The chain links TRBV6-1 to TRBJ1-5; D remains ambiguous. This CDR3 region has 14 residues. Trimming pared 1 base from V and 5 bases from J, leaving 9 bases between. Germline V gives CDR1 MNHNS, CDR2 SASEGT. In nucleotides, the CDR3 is TGTGCCAGCAGTGAAGGAGCGACCTATCAGCCCCAGCATTTT. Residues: CASSEGATYQPQHF.

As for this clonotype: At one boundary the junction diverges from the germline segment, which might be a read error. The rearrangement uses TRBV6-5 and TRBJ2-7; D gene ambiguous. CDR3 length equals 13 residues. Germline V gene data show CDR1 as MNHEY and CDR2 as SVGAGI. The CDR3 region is CASSDSETREQYF. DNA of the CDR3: TGTGCCAGCAGTGACTCCGAGACACGTGAGCAGTACTTC.

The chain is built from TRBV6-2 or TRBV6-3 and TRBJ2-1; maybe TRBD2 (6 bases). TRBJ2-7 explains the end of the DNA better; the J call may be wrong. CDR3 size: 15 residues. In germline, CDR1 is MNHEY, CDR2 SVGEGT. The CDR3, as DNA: TGTGCCAGCGGGGGGACGCTGAGCTCCTACAATGAGCAGTACTTC. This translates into CASGGTLSSYNEQYF.

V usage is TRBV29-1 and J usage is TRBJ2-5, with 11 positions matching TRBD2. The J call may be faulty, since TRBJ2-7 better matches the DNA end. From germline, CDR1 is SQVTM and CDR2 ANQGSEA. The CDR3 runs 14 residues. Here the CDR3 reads CSAAPGLAASEQYF. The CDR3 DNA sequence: TGCAGCGCCGCTCCGGGACTAGCGGCTTCCGAGCAGTACTTC.

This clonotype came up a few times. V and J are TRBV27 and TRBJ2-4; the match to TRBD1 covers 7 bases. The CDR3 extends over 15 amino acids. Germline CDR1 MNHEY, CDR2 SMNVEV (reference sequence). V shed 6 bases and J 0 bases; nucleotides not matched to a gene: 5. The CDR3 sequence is CASSPGQEAKNIQYF. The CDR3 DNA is TGTGCCAGCAGCCCCGGACAGGAAGCCAAAAACATTCAGTACTTC.

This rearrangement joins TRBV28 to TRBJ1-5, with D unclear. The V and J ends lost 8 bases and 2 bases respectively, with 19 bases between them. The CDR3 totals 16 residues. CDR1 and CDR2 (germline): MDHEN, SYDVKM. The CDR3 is CASASAASWGNQPQHF. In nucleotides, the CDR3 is TGTGCCAGCGCCTCGGCGGCCAGCTGGGGCAATCAGCCCCAGCATTTT.

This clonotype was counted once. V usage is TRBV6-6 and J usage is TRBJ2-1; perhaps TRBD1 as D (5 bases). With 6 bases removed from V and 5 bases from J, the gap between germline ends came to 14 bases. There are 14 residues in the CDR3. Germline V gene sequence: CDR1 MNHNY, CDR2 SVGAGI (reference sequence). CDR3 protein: CASSRAAQNNEQFF. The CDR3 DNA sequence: TGTGCCAGCAGCAGGGCGGCCCAGAACAATGAGCAGTTCTTC.

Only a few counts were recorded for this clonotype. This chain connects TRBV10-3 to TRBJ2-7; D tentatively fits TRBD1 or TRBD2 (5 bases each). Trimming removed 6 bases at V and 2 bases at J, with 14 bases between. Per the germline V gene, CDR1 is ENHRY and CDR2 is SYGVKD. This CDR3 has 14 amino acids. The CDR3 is CAIRPGPPAYEQYF. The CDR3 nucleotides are TGTGCCATCAGACCGGGACCTCCAGCCTACGAGCAGTACTTC.

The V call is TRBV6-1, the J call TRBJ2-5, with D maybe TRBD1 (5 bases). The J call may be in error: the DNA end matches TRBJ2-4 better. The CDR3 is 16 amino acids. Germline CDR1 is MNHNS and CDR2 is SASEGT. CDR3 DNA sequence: TGTGCCAGCAGTCACCCAACGTCAGGGAACGGAAACATTCAGTACTTC. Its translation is CASSHPTSGNGNIQYF.

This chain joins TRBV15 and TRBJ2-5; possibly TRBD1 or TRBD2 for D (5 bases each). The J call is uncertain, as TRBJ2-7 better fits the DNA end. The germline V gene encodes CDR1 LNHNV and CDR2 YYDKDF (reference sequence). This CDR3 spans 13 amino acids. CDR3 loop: CATSRVGTREQYF. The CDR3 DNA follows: TGTGCCACCAGCAGAGTTGGGACCCGCGAGCAGTACTTC.

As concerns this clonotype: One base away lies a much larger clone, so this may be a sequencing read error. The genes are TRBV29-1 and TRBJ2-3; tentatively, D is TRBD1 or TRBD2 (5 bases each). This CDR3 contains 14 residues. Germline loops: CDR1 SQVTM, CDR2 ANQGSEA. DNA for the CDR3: TGCAGCGTTGGGGACGGGGATAGCACAGGTACGCAGTATTTT. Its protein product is CSVGDGDSTGTQYF.

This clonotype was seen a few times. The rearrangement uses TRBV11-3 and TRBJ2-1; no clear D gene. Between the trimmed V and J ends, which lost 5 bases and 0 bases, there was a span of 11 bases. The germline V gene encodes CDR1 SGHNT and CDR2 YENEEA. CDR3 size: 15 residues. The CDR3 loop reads CASSQGRNSYNEQFF. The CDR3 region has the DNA TGTGCCAGCAGCCAAGGGCGGAACTCCTACAATGAGCAGTTCTTC.